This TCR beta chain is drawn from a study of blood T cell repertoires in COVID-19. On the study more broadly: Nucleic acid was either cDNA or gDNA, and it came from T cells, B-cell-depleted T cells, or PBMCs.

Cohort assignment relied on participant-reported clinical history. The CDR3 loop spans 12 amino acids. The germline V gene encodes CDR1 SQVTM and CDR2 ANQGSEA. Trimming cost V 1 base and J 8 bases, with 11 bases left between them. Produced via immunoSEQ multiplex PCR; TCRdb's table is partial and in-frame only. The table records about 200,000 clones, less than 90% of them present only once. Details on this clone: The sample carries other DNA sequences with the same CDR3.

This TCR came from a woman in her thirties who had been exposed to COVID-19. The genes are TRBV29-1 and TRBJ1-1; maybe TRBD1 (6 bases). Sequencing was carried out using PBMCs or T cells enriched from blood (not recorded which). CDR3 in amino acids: CSVEVPGTEAFF. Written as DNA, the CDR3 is TGCAGCGTTGAAGTCCCCGGGACAGAAGCTTTCTTT.